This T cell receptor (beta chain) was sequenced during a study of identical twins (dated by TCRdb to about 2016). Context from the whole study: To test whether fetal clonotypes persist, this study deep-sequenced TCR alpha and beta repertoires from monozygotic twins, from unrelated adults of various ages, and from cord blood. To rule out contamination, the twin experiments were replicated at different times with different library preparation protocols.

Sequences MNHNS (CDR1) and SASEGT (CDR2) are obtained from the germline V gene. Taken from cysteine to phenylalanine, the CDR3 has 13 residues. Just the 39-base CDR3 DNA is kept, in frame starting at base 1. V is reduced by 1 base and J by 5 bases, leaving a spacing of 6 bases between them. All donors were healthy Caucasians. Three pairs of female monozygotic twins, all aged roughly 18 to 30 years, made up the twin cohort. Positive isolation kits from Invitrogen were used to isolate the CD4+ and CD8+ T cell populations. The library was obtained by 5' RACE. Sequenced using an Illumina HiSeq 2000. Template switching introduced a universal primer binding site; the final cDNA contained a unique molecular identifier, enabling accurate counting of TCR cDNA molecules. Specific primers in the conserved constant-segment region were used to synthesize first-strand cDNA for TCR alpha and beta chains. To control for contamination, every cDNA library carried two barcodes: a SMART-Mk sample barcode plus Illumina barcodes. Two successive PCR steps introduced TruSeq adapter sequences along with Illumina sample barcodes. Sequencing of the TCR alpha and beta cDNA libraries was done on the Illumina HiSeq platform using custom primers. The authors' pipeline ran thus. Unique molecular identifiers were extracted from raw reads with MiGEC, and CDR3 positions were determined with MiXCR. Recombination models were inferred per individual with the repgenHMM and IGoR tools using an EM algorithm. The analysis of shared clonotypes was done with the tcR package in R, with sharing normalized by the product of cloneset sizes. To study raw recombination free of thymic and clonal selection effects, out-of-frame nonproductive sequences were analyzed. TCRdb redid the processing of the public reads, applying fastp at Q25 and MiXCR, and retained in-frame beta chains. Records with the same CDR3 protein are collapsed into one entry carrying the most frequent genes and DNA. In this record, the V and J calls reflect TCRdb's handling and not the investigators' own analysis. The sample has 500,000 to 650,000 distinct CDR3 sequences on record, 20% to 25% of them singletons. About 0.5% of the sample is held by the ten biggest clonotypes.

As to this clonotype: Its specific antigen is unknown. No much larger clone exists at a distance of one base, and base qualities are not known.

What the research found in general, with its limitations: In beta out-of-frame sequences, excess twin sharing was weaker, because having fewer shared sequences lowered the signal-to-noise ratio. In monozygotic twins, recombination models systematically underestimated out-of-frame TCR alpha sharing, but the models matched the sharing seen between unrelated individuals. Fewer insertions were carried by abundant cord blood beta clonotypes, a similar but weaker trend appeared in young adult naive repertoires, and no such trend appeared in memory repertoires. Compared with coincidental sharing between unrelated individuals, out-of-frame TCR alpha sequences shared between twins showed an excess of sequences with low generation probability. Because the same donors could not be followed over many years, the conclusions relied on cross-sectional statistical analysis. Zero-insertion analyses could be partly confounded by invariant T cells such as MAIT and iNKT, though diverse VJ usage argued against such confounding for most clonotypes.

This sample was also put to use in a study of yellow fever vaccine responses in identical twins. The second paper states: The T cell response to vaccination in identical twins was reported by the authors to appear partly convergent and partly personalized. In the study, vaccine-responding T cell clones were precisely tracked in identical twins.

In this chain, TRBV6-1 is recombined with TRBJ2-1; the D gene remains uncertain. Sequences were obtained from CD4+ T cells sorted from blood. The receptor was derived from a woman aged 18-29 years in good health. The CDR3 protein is CASSEVLDNEQFF. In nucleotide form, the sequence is TGTGCCAGCAGTGAAGTTTTGGACAATGAGCAGTTCTTC.